The 32 T cell receptor beta chains presented below share a single source sample, sequenced in a study of cytomegalovirus exposure and HLA in healthy donors. The PCR contained 60 Vbeta and 13 Jbeta primers. Measured with immunoSEQ multiplex PCR; TCRdb has only the in-frame clones, and not every one. The sample records under 250,000 clones, 85% being singletons. Sequenced sample: PBMCs. The source is a girl aged 2-10 years in good health and CMV-seronegative.

The V call is TRBV6-6, the J call TRBJ1-2; D uncertain. Germline lookup yields CDR1 MNHNY and CDR2 SVGAGI (reference sequence). Trimming cost V 2 bases and J 5 bases, with 18 bases left between them. CDR3 length equals 16 residues. The CDR3 sequence is CASSYLISAVQYGYTF. The CDR3 DNA reads TGTGCCAGCAGTTACCTGATTAGCGCAGTCCAATATGGCTACACCTTC.

This chain connects TRBV5-1 to TRBJ1-3, with 7 nucleotides matching TRBD1. CDR1 is SGHRS, CDR2 YFSETQ, per germline. There are 15 residues in the CDR3. V dropped 4 bases and J dropped 0; count of bases not matched to a gene: 4. The CDR3 DNA sequence: TGCGCCAGCAGCGTGGGACAGACCTCTGGAAACACCATATATTTT. This gives the protein CASSVGQTSGNTIYF. The full variable domain, in which reference TRBV5-1 and TRBJ1-3 provide the parts outside the CDR3, is KAGVTQTPRYLIKTRGQQVTLSCSPISGHRSVSWYQQTPGQGLQFLFEYFSETQRNKGNFPGRFSGRQFSNSRSEMNVSTLELGDSALYLCASSVGQTSGNTIYFGEGSWLTVV.

The gene calls are TRBV5-1 and TRBJ1-3, with TRBD1 matching over 7 bases. Unmatched junction bases numbered 16, after V lost 4 bases and J lost 0 bases. The CDR3 has 19 amino acids. Germline values: CDR1 SGHRS, CDR2 YFSETQ. The CDR3 coding sequence is TGCGCCAGCAGCCTCCAACCGGGACAGTCTCCCGGCTCTGGAAACACCATATATTTT. Protein sequence: CASSLQPGQSPGSGNTIYF.

This clone was observed once. The J gene is TRBJ1-1, the V gene TRBV2; the D is unclear. The length of the CDR3 is 13 residues. The V gene's germline CDR1 is SNHLY and CDR2 FYNNEI. The germline V and J ends were trimmed by 5 bases and 6 bases, with 13 bases remaining between them. The CDR3, as DNA: TGTGCCAGCAGTCCAACCGGCGGTTCTGAAGCTTTCTTT. Translated, it gives CASSPTGGSEAFF.

For this clone: Other DNA sequences in the sample encode the same CDR3. The rearrangement links TRBV6-5 to TRBJ1-3; 7 bases line up with TRBD1. Germline CDR1 and CDR2: MNHEY and SVGAGI. The CDR3 loop spans 14 amino acids. Trimming took 2 bases from V and 4 from J; bases not matched to a gene: 2. This chain's CDR3 is CASSYRGGGNTIYF. DNA for the CDR3: TGTGCCAGCAGTTACAGAGGGGGCGGAAACACCATATATTTT.

This chain uses TRBV2 with TRBJ2-5; 9 nucleotides line up with TRBD1. The CDR3 has 15 residues. Germline loops: CDR1 SNHLY, CDR2 FYNNEI. The V gene end was trimmed by 6 bases and the J gene end by 7 bases; junction bases not matched to a gene: 12. The CDR3 DNA is TGTGCCAGCAGCCTCCGGGACAGGGCCTTGGCGACCCAGTACTTC. The encoded protein is CASSLRDRALATQYF. Variable domain in full (rest from reference TRBV2 and TRBJ2-5): EPEVTQTPSHQVTQMGQEVILRCVPISNHLYFYWYRQILGQKVEFLVSFYNNEISEKSEIFDDQFSVERPDGSNFTLKIRSTKLEDSAMYFCASSLRDRALATQYFGPGTRLLVL.

The chain uses TRBV30 and TRBJ1-2; D is possibly TRBD1 (5 bases). V was shortened by 4 bases and J by 3 bases, with 15 bases between the two germline ends. Germline V gene data show CDR1 as GTSNPN and CDR2 as SVGIG (reference sequence). The CDR3 covers 14 residues. CDR3 protein: CAWKRRGVDYGYTF. The CDR3 DNA reads TGTGCCTGGAAACGGAGGGGAGTTGACTATGGCTACACCTTC.

V gene TRBV5-1 combines with J gene TRBJ1-1, with D unresolved. CDR1 SGHRS and CDR2 YFSETQ come from the germline V gene. V was trimmed by 0 bases and J by 8 bases, leaving 14 bases between them. The CDR3 is 14 amino acids. The CDR3 here is CASSLAKEAGEAFF. The CDR3 bases are TGCGCCAGCAGCTTGGCGAAGGAGGCGGGAGAAGCTTTCTTT.

V gene TRBV5-3 combines with J gene TRBJ1-2; no firm D call. TRBV5-3 is filed as an ORF, its function uncertain. V was cut by 4 bases and J by 4 bases, with 20 bases left in between. The CDR3 has 16 amino acids. The CDR3, as DNA: TGTGCCAGAAGCCCTAGCGTGGGAGAGCTCTTCTATGGCTACACCTTC. It specifies CARSPSVGELFYGYTF.

V is TRBV2 and J is TRBJ2-4; tentative D call: TRBD2 (5 bases). Germline V gene sequence: CDR1 SNHLY, CDR2 FYNNEI. This CDR3 is built from 13 residues. The V end was cut by 6 bases, the J end by 8 bases, with 14 bases between. The CDR3 DNA is TGTGCCAGCAGCGGGGATTTTGAGGACATTCAGTACTTC. Translation gives CASSGDFEDIQYF.

The genes are TRBV5-4 and TRBJ2-3, with 8 positions matching TRBD2. The germline V gene encodes CDR1 SGHNT and CDR2 YYREEE (reference sequence). CDR3 size: 14 residues. V gave up 5 bases and J gave up 1 base; unmatched junction bases: 3. CDR3 region: CASRSGGGTDTQYF. CDR3 in DNA: TGTGCCAGCAGAAGCGGGGGAGGCACAGATACGCAGTATTTT.

The chain carries TRBV10-2 and TRBJ2-1, with 14 bases identical to TRBD2. Germline V gene lookup returns CDR1 WSHSY and CDR2 SAAADI. The V and J ends lost 7 bases and 14 bases, in that order; junction bases with no gene match: 10. The CDR3 runs 14 residues. In DNA form, the CDR3 reads TGCGCCAGCAATATCGGACTAGCGGGAGGCGAGGAGTTCTTC. Amino acids: CASNIGLAGGEEFF.

The chain has TRBV30 and TRBJ2-5; tentative D call: TRBD1 (6 bases). Germline CDR1 and CDR2: GTSNPN and SVGIG (reference sequence). The ends were cut back, 4 bases at V and 1 base at J, with 16 bases in the middle. This CDR3 is 15 amino acids long. DNA of the CDR3: TGTGCCTGGATGACAGGTAGTTCTTCCCAAGAGACCCAGTACTTC. It specifies CAWMTGSSSQETQYF.

The genes are TRBV29-1 and TRBJ2-3, with a possible D match to TRBD2 (6 bases). Trimming took 8 bases from V and 2 from J, leaving 14 bases between them. The CDR3 runs to 13 residues. Germline V gene sequence: CDR1 SQVTM, CDR2 ANQGSEA. The CDR3 region is CSFHWTTTDTQYF. CDR3 in DNA: TGCAGCTTCCACTGGACTACCACAGATACGCAGTATTTT.

This clone showed up many times. The chain combines TRBV5-1 with TRBJ1-1; perhaps TRBD1 as D (6 bases). V gave up 4 bases and J gave up 0 bases, with 10 bases separating them. Germline lookup yields CDR1 SGHRS and CDR2 YFSETQ. The CDR3 contains 14 residues. CDR3 in DNA: TGCGCCAGCAGCGTGGACAGCATGAACACTGAAGCTTTCTTT. This gives the protein CASSVDSMNTEAFF.

On this clone: One end of the junction varies from germline; a read error may be responsible. Written as DNA, the CDR3 is TGCGCCAGCAGGGGCACCAGCTCCTGCGAGCAGTACTTC. Translated, it gives CASRGTSSCEQYF. The chain uses TRBV10-2 and TRBJ2-7; D call uncertain. The germline V gene encodes CDR1 WSHSY and CDR2 SAAADI. The CDR3 is 13 residues long.

The chain links TRBV11-2 to TRBJ2-1, with no clear D. V was cut by 5 bases and J by 0 bases, with 14 bases left in between. Germline CDR1 and CDR2: SGHAT and FQNNGV. This CDR3 has 16 residues. CDR3 amino acids: CASSGRSYSSYNEQFF. DNA for the CDR3: TGTGCCAGCAGCGGTCGTAGCTATAGCTCCTACAATGAGCAGTTCTTC. Combining the CDR3 with reference TRBV11-2 and TRBJ2-1 gives the whole variable domain EAGVAQSPRYKIIEKRQSVAFWCNPISGHATLYWYQQILGQGPKLLIQFQNNGVVDDSQLPKDRFSAERLKGVDSTLKIQPAKLEDSAVYLCASSGRSYSSYNEQFFGPGTRLTVL.

This clone was found a few times. The V gene is TRBV6-6, the J gene TRBJ2-7, with 16 bases matching TRBD2. V lost 2 bases, J lost 6 bases, and 4 bases stayed unmatched. The CDR3 covers 16 residues. CDR1 is MNHNY and CDR2 is SVGAGI in the germline V gene (reference sequence). The CDR3: CASSYGTSGRAGEQYF. The CDR3 DNA is TGTGCCAGCAGTTACGGGACTAGCGGGAGGGCCGGCGAGCAGTACTTC.

In its sample, this clone was seen once. The V call is TRBV9, the J call TRBJ2-3, with no clear D. The length of the CDR3 is 12 residues. The V end was cut by 3 bases, the J end by 5 bases, with 7 bases between. CDR1 is SGDLS and CDR2 is YYNGEE in the germline V gene. The CDR3 is CASSGALDTQYF. The CDR3 bases are TGTGCCAGCAGCGGAGCCCTAGATACGCAGTATTTT.

CDR3 DNA sequence: TGTGCCAGTAGTATAGTTCTGCGGACAGGGGCGGGTCAGCCCCAGCATTTT. Its protein product is CASSIVLRTGAGQPQHF. The J gene is TRBJ1-5, the V gene TRBV19; 9 bases are a match to TRBD1. Germline CDR1 and CDR2: LNHDA and SQIVND (reference sequence). The CDR3 is 17 residues long. Trimming took 1 base from V and 6 from J; bases not matched to a gene: 10.

This clone appeared a single time. The V and J genes are TRBV9 and TRBJ2-6, with 11 bases fitting TRBD1. Germline lookup yields CDR1 SGDLS and CDR2 YYNGEE. This CDR3 comprises 18 residues. The junction had 5 bases not matched to a gene; V was cut back by 1 base and J by 2 bases. CDR3 sequence (DNA): TGTGCCAGCAGCGTAAGGACAGGGGGCATAACTGGGGCCAACGTCCTGACTTTC. This gives the protein CASSVRTGGITGANVLTF. The full variable domain, its missing parts supplied by reference TRBV9 and TRBJ2-6, is DSGVTQTPKHLITATGQRVTLRCSPRSGDLSVYWYQQSLDQGLQFLIQYYNGEERAKGNILERFSAQQFPDLHSELNLSSLELGDSALYFCASSVRTGGITGANVLTFGAGSRLTVL.

The genes are TRBV5-4 and TRBJ1-1; D gene uncertain. The ends were cut back, 3 bases at V and 5 bases at J, with 11 bases in the middle. The CDR3 contains 13 residues. Per the germline V gene, CDR1 is SGHNT and CDR2 is YYREEE (reference sequence). In DNA, the CDR3 is TGTGCCAGCAGCTCAAAACGCGAGACTGAAGCTTTCTTT. Translating gives CASSSKRETEAFF.

The J gene is TRBJ1-5, the V gene TRBV7-2; the D is unclear. The CDR3 is made up of 13 amino acids. The V gene lost 5 bases and the J gene lost 3 bases, with 8 bases spanning the gap. Germline V CDR1 and CDR2: SGHTA, FQGNSA. CDR3 DNA: TGTGCCAGCAGCCCTAGGTACAATCAGCCCCAGCATTTT. Amino acid sequence: CASSPRYNQPQHF.

The gene calls are TRBV9 and TRBJ2-3, with 12 bases matching TRBD2. The V gene's germline CDR1 is SGDLS and CDR2 YYNGEE. CDR3 size: 17 residues. Trimming cost V 1 base and J 4 bases; bases outside gene matches: 7. This chain's CDR3 is CASSVNLAGGRADTQYF. The DNA for the CDR3 is TGTGCCAGCAGCGTAAACCTAGCGGGGGGGCGGGCAGATACGCAGTATTTT.

This chain joins TRBV2 and TRBJ1-2; unclear D gene. V was cut by 0 bases and J by 4 bases, with 15 bases left in between. The CDR3 has 16 residues. From germline, CDR1 is SNHLY and CDR2 FYNNEI. The CDR3 DNA reads TGTGCCAGCAGTGAAGCGCGTAGTCCCCGAGGCTATGGCTACACCTTC. Translating gives CASSEARSPRGYGYTF.

V usage is TRBV6-5 and J usage is TRBJ2-1; D perhaps matches TRBD2 (6 bases). The CDR3 extends over 15 amino acids. In germline, CDR1 is MNHEY, CDR2 SVGAGI. Deletions cut 5 bases from V and 2 bases from J, with 13 bases between. CDR3 nucleotides: TGTGCCAGCAGTCTGACTAGGAGCCCCTACAATGAGCAGTTCTTC. This sequence encodes CASSLTRSPYNEQFF.

The chain has TRBV4-1 and TRBJ2-7; 8 bases fit TRBD1. CDR1 MGHRA and CDR2 YSYEKL come from the germline V gene. Losses at the gene ends were 2 bases for V and 2 bases for J; bases not matched to a gene: 5. This CDR3 is built from 15 residues. CDR3: CASSQTGTGTYEQYF. In DNA form, the CDR3 reads TGCGCCAGCAGCCAAACCGGGACAGGTACCTACGAGCAGTACTTC.

V and J are TRBV19 and TRBJ2-5, with 7 bases matching TRBD1. With V trimmed by 5 bases and J by 5 bases, 8 bases remained unmatched. This CDR3 region has 14 residues. Germline-derived CDR1 and CDR2 are LNHDA and SQIVND (reference sequence). CDR3: CASSSGGRWETQYF. CDR3 bases: TGTGCCAGTAGTTCAGGGGGAAGGTGGGAGACCCAGTACTTC.

The chain carries TRBV5-6 and TRBJ2-2, with TRBD1 identical over 7 bases. V lost 4 bases and J lost 4; bases outside the gene matches: 13. The V gene's germline CDR1 is SGHDT and CDR2 YYEEEE. This CDR3 is 17 amino acids long. The CDR3 reads CASSPYSTRGTTGELFF. The DNA of the CDR3 is TGTGCCAGCAGCCCGTATAGTACCAGGGGGACCACCGGGGAGCTGTTTTTT. The variable domain in full, completed from reference TRBV5-6 and TRBJ2-2, reads DAGVTQSPTHLIKTRGQQVTLRCSPKSGHDTVSWYQQALGQGPQFIFQYYEEEERQRGNFPDRFSGHQFPNYSSELNVNALLLGDSALYLCASSPYSTRGTTGELFFGEGSRLTVL.

The rearrangement links TRBV30 to TRBJ1-1, with 8 nucleotides matching TRBD1. This CDR3 region has 13 residues. Looked up from germline, CDR1 is GTSNPN and CDR2 is SVGIG (reference sequence). With 8 bases clipped from V and 1 base from J, the junction kept 6 bases outside the gene matches. The CDR3, as DNA: TGTGCCGGAGAGACAGGGGCGAACACTGAAGCTTTCTTT. As protein: CAGETGANTEAFF.

Only one count was recorded for this clone. Here the CDR3 reads CAPVDCGGKKNGNTIYF. The CDR3 DNA reads TGTGCCCCGGTAGATTGTGGGGGGAAGAAAAATGGAAACACCATATATTTT. The V and J genes are TRBV19 and TRBJ1-3, with a tentative D call TRBD1 (5 bases). Germline V gives CDR1 LNHDA, CDR2 SQIVND (reference sequence). V shed 11 bases and J shed 3 bases, with 26 bases lying between them. The CDR3 has 17 residues. The whole variable domain, remainder taken from reference TRBV19 and TRBJ1-3, is DGGITQSPKYLFRKEGQNVTLSCEQNLNHDAMYWYRQDPGQGLRLIYYSQIVNDFQKGDIAEGYSVSREKKESFPLTVTSAQKNPTAFYLCAPVDCGGKKNGNTIYFGEGSWLTVV.

This clone was seen a single time. This sequence joins TRBV7-9 and TRBJ2-7, with TRBD2 matching 8 bases. V trimming: 7 bases; J trimming: 4 bases; junction bases outside the gene matches: 12. CDR1 is SEHNR, CDR2 FQNEAQ, per germline (reference sequence). The CDR3 length is 15 residues. The CDR3 DNA sequence: TGTGCCAGCACCCCACCCTCTGGCGGGAGGTACGAGCAGTACTTC. As protein: CASTPPSGGRYEQYF. The variable domain in full, with the rest retrieved from reference TRBV7-9 and TRBJ2-7, is DTGVSQNPRHKITKRGQNVTFRCDPISEHNRLYWYRQTLGQGPEFLTYFQNEAQLEKSRLLSDRFSAERPKGSFSTLEIQRTEQGDSAMYLCASTPPSGGRYEQYFGPGTRLTVT.